The T cell receptor (beta chain) described here comes from a study of STAT5B mutations in CD4+ large granular lymphocyte leukemia (dated 2022 in TCRdb). Regarding the research as a whole: When cryopreserved patient cells were available, CD8+ cells were first depleted, and selection with anti-CD4 microbeads was then performed. The study compared the TCRbeta repertoires of patients with CD4+ T-cell large granular lymphocyte leukemia against the TCRbeta repertoires of healthy blood donors. The purity of purified fractions was confirmed by flow cytometry on FACSCanto II or FACSVerse to exceed 95% among lymphocytes.

The CD4+ T-LGLL patients were recruited through hematology units in Padova (Italy), Helsinki (Finland) and Shinshu (Japan). Depending on which samples were available, patient samples consisted of bead-purified CD4+, CD4+CD8+, CD57+ or CD56+ fractions, or of unselected PBMC. The TCRbeta data from patients were combined with somatic STAT5B mutation profiles that came from deep amplicon sequencing of the same DNA. All TCR-sequenced material derived from peripheral blood: patient blood samples and healthy donor buffy coats. Peripheral blood mononuclear cells were isolated by Ficoll-Hypaque gradient centrifugation. The Gentra Puregene Cell and Tissue kit was used for genomic DNA extraction, and quantification was performed on a Qubit 2.0 fluorometer. The CDR3 spans 16 residues, from the cysteine through the phenylalanine. The retained sequence is limited to the CDR3, 48 bases, with the frame set at the first base. The germline V gene supplies CDR1 SGHAT and CDR2 FQNNGV. Trimmed from V: 0 bases; trimmed from J: 4 bases; junction bases lacking a gene match: 2.

Study-wide conclusions, independent of this receptor: Patient cell sources varied, and just 5 to 7 CD4-sorted patient samples were included in the clonality comparison against healthy controls. The data were not HLA-matched, and the higher clonality in CD4+ T-LGLL than in CD8+ T-LGLL could be due to the relatively small sample size. Each patient's main leukemic clonotypes were private, but approximately 23% of these clonotypes showed up at low frequency in the non-leukemic repertoires of other patients. Compared with healthy CD4+ repertoires, CD4-sorted patient repertoires appeared more clonal, and this difference remained even after the putative leukemic clones were removed. TRBV06-family usage was enriched among the top patient clones (8/27) compared with healthy controls (2/35).

The immunoSEQ assay at survey resolution was used to sequence TCRbeta rearrangements from genomic DNA. Concerning the study's data processing: Clonotypes above 5% of the repertoire were treated as putative leukemic clones, yielding some 59 across around 30 patients. In the TCR sequencing data, the lowest productive clonotype frequency that could be detected was 2.59 x 10-5. Analyses included only productive TCRbeta rearrangements, meaning complete and in-frame sequences. The clonality of each sample was calculated as Simpson clonality in the immunoSEQ Analyzer version 3.0. Clones were binned by frequency as very rare, small, medium, large (1-20%) or hyperexpanded (>20%). Generation probabilities were estimated with OLGA 1.2.3, V-gene circos plots were generated with VDJtools, specificities were searched for in VDJdb, and CDR3 motifs were identified with GLIPH. TCRdb obtained this table from immuneACCESS and retained in-frame rearrangements with V and J assigned. These tables miss some clones; where compared with another copy, unresolved V genes account for less than half of the shortfall, and the remainder is unexplained. The V and J calls and clone size come from that table; D and trimming were worked out from the DNA. This sample holds a few thousand clones; roughly 72% were observed only once. The ten largest clones add up to around 74% of the sample.

As concerns this clone: No cognate antigen has been identified for it. No clone much larger than this one lies a single base away; base qualities are absent.

The chain is made from TRBV11-2 and TRBJ2-1; a stretch of 11 junction bases matches TRBD2. This clonotype originated in a man aged 70 or older with CD4+ T-cell large granular lymphocyte leukemia. Sequenced: PBMCs. DNA sequence: TGTGCCAGCAGCTTAGAACTAGCGGGAGTATACAATGAGCAGTTCTTC. The translation is CASSLELAGVYNEQFF.